This T cell receptor (beta chain) came from a study of cytomegalovirus exposure and HLA in healthy donors. Study conclusions and caveats: In terms of immune exposure information, only CMV serostatus was available. In an earlier analysis, productive rearrangement rates for most beta V segments clustered near 87% or 30%. Exclusion applied to some V segments, including TRBV6-2 and TRBV6-3, as they were indistinguishable.

All the people who gave samples were healthy bone marrow donors. Primers included in the PCR were 60 Vbeta and 13 Jbeta primers. TCRdb's copy holds only in-frame clones and misses some; the assay was immunoSEQ multiplex PCR. The sample records roughly 120,000 clones, 65% to 80% being singletons. A remark on this clone: Its specificity is unknown.

Germline V gene sequence: CDR1 SGHDN, CDR2 FVKESK. CDR3 length: 14 amino acids. V dropped 4 bases and J dropped 4; count of bases not matched to a gene: 2. Sequenced material: PBMCs. The chain couples TRBV14 to TRBJ1-2; 11 bases agree with TRBD1. The clonotype comes from a man aged 18-30 years in good health and CMV-seropositive. CDR3 bases: TGTGCCAGCAGCCGGACAGGGGGCGTCTATGGCTACACCTTC. This encodes CASSRTGGVYGYTF.